A single sample is the source of the 4 T cell receptor beta chains below, sequenced in a study of blood T cell repertoires in COVID-19. Profiled with immunoSEQ multiplex PCR; TCRdb holds only in-frame clones, not every one. The sample lists about 160,000 clones; around 86% were seen once. Sequenced material: peripheral blood. The receptors come from a man in his 70s with acute or convalescent COVID-19.

V usage is TRBV11-2 and J usage is TRBJ2-1; TRBD1 is a possible D gene (5 bases). The CDR3 runs to 14 residues. Germline V gene sequence: CDR1 SGHAT, CDR2 FQNNGV. Trimming removed 4 bases from V and 4 bases from J, with 11 bases in between. The CDR3 nucleotides are TGTGCCAGCAGCTCACTCTCAGGGTACAATGAGCAGTTCTTC. Amino acids: CASSSLSGYNEQFF.

The chain couples TRBV11-2 to TRBJ2-3; 7 bases are a match to TRBD2. The CDR3 is 14 residues long. V lost 4 bases, J lost 3 bases, and 4 bases stayed unmatched. The germline CDR1 and CDR2 sequences are SGHAT and FQNNGV. The CDR3 region is CASSYSSGTDTQYF. The CDR3 DNA reads as TGTGCCAGCAGCTACTCTAGCGGTACAGATACGCAGTATTTT.

The V gene is TRBV9, the J gene TRBJ2-1; a possible D gene is TRBD1 (5 bases). Germline CDR1 SGDLS, CDR2 YYNGEE. The CDR3 is made up of 13 amino acids. V gave up 0 bases and J gave up 7 bases, with 8 bases separating them. The CDR3 protein is CASSVEKGNEQFF. For the CDR3, the DNA is TGTGCCAGCAGCGTAGAGAAGGGGAATGAGCAGTTCTTC. Full variable domain (rest looked up from reference TRBV9 and TRBJ2-1): DSGVTQTPKHLITATGQRVTLRCSPRSGDLSVYWYQQSLDQGLQFLIQYYNGEERAKGNILERFSAQQFPDLHSELNLSSLELGDSALYFCASSVEKGNEQFFGPGTRLTVL.

This clone was seen a few times. The chain is built from TRBV6-2 or TRBV6-3 and TRBJ1-1; TRBD1 aligns across 8 bases. The length of the CDR3 is 13 residues. The V gene's germline CDR1 is MNHEY and CDR2 SVGEGT. V lost 6 bases and J lost 5; bases outside the gene matches: 5. CDR3: CASSRDRRTEAFF. The CDR3 nucleotides read TGTGCCAGCAGCAGGGACAGGAGGACTGAAGCTTTCTTT.